This is a list of T cell receptor beta chains from one sample in a study of T cell responses to AZD1222 COVID-19 vaccine. Assay: immunoSEQ multiplex PCR; the TCRdb copy retains only in-frame clones and omits some. The table lists roughly 80,000 clones, approximately 90% of them singletons. The sequenced sample was peripheral blood, obtained on day 0 of AZD1222 vaccination. These receptors all stem from an adult in good health. Both conserved end residues are part of each CDR3. Each record gives: D gene, J gene, clone size, V gene, CDR3 protein, CDR3 DNA. The D gene is left open where the match is weak. The size field is filled for only some rows; it gives once, few, many or a size class.

D gene: TRBD2
J gene: TRBJ2-7
clone size: NA
V gene: TRBV6-2/TRBV6-3
CDR3 protein: CASSKGVAGGTSYEQYF
CDR3 DNA: TGTGCCAGCAGTAAGGGGGTAGCGGGAGGGACCTCCTACGAGCAGTACTTC

D gene: NA
J gene: TRBJ1-5
clone size: NA
V gene: TRBV30
CDR3 protein: CAWSVRMGQPQHF
CDR3 DNA: TGTGCCTGGAGTGTACGGATGGGGCAGCCCCAGCATTTT

D gene: NA
J gene: TRBJ2-2
clone size: NA
V gene: TRBV2
CDR3 protein: CASRRASVNTGELFF
CDR3 DNA: TGTGCCAGCAGGCGGGCTAGCGTAAACACCGGGGAGCTGTTTTTT

D gene: TRBD1
J gene: TRBJ2-5
clone size: NA
V gene: TRBV11-2
CDR3 protein: CASSKRGRQETQYF
CDR3 DNA: TGTGCCAGCAGCAAAAGGGGGCGACAAGAGACCCAGTACTTC

D gene: NA
J gene: TRBJ1-6
clone size: NA
V gene: TRBV4-1
CDR3 protein: CASSQEFPAGRSPLHF
CDR3 DNA: TGCGCCAGCAGCCAAGAGTTTCCTGCAGGGCGTTCACCCCTCCACTTT

D gene: NA
J gene: TRBJ1-3
clone size: NA
V gene: TRBV12-5
CDR3 protein: CASGLGNTIYF
CDR3 DNA: TGTGCTAGTGGTTTAGGAAACACCATATATTTT

D gene: NA
J gene: TRBJ2-7
clone size: NA
V gene: TRBV7-2
CDR3 protein: CASSFGVGLEDEQYF
CDR3 DNA: TGTGCCAGCAGCTTCGGAGTGGGCCTGGAGGACGAGCAGTACTTC

D gene: NA
J gene: TRBJ1-2
clone size: once
V gene: TRBV28
CDR3 protein: CASSLGSGLYGYTF
CDR3 DNA: TGTGCCAGCAGTTTAGGTTCGGGCCTCTATGGCTACACCTTC

D gene: TRBD2
J gene: TRBJ2-1
clone size: NA
V gene: TRBV4-2
CDR3 protein: CASSQDIRPGLAHNEQFF
CDR3 DNA: TGTGCCAGCAGCCAAGATATTAGGCCGGGACTAGCCCACAATGAGCAGTTCTTC

D gene: NA
J gene: TRBJ1-5
clone size: NA
V gene: TRBV6-5
CDR3 protein: CASSSPSNQPQHF
CDR3 DNA: TGTGCCAGCAGTAGCCCGAGCAATCAGCCCCAGCATTTT

D gene: TRBD1
J gene: TRBJ2-2
clone size: NA
V gene: TRBV10-2
CDR3 protein: CASRATGQGLVAGELFF
CDR3 DNA: TGCGCCAGCAGAGCTACGGGACAGGGTTTGGTGGCCGGGGAGCTGTTTTTT

D gene: NA
J gene: TRBJ2-2
clone size: NA
V gene: TRBV11-2
CDR3 protein: CASSSTGRRVAGELFF
CDR3 DNA: TGTGCCAGCAGCTCTACGGGACGGAGAGTGGCCGGGGAGCTGTTTTTT

D gene: NA
J gene: TRBJ1-4
clone size: NA
V gene: TRBV27
CDR3 protein: CASSINWVVGEKLFF
CDR3 DNA: TGTGCCAGCAGTATCAATTGGGTTGTGGGTGAAAAACTGTTTTTT

D gene: NA
J gene: TRBJ2-5
clone size: few
V gene: TRBV12-3/TRBV12-4
CDR3 protein: CASSRTDQETQYF
CDR3 DNA: TGTGCCAGCAGTAGGACAGATCAAGAGACCCAGTACTTC

D gene: NA
J gene: TRBJ2-1
clone size: NA
V gene: TRBV7-2
CDR3 protein: CASSIAYTYNEQFF
CDR3 DNA: TGTGCCAGCAGTATCGCGTACACCTACAATGAGCAGTTCTTC

D gene: NA
J gene: TRBJ1-2
clone size: NA
V gene: TRBV18
CDR3 protein: CASSLQDLYGYTF
CDR3 DNA: TGTGCCAGCTCACTCCAGGACCTTTATGGCTACACCTTC

D gene: NA
J gene: TRBJ2-3
clone size: NA
V gene: TRBV3-1/TRBV3-2
CDR3 protein: CASKSVPSVGIPTISTDTQYF
CDR3 DNA: TGTGCCAGCAAATCAGTCCCTAGCGTCGGGATTCCGACTATTAGCACAGATACGCAGTATTTT

D gene: NA
J gene: TRBJ1-2
clone size: NA
V gene: TRBV5-5
CDR3 protein: CASSFMDGLYGYTF
CDR3 DNA: TGTGCCAGCAGCTTTATGGACGGACTCTATGGCTACACCTTC

D gene: NA
J gene: TRBJ1-3
clone size: NA
V gene: TRBV27
CDR3 protein: CASSLQRGNTIYF
CDR3 DNA: TGTGCCAGCAGCCTACAAAGGGGAAACACCATATATTTT

D gene: TRBD1
J gene: TRBJ2-7
clone size: NA
V gene: TRBV6-5
CDR3 protein: CASRGGLWREQYF
CDR3 DNA: TGTGCCAGCAGAGGGGGCCTATGGCGGGAGCAGTACTTC

D gene: TRBD1
J gene: TRBJ2-7
clone size: NA
V gene: TRBV7-2
CDR3 protein: CASSFLHSSTGTAAYEQYF
CDR3 DNA: TGTGCCAGCAGCTTTCTCCATTCGTCCACCGGGACAGCCGCCTACGAGCAGTACTTC

D gene: NA
J gene: TRBJ2-1
clone size: NA
V gene: TRBV12-3/TRBV12-4
CDR3 protein: CASSFIIGDEQFF
CDR3 DNA: TGTGCCAGCAGTTTTATAATTGGGGATGAGCAGTTCTTC

D gene: TRBD1
J gene: TRBJ2-1
clone size: once
V gene: TRBV3-1/TRBV3-2
CDR3 protein: CASTQTGTDVDEQFF
CDR3 DNA: TGTGCCAGCACCCAAACCGGGACAGACGTCGATGAGCAGTTCTTC

D gene: NA
J gene: TRBJ1-1
clone size: NA
V gene: TRBV19
CDR3 protein: CASSIRGRAFF
CDR3 DNA: TGTGCCAGTAGTATTCGGGGCCGCGCTTTCTTT

D gene: NA
J gene: TRBJ2-1
clone size: NA
V gene: TRBV5-1
CDR3 protein: CASSLDGAVNEQFF
CDR3 DNA: TGCGCCAGCAGCTTGGATGGGGCTGTCAATGAGCAGTTCTTC

D gene: NA
J gene: TRBJ2-1
clone size: NA
V gene: TRBV25-1
CDR3 protein: CASRGRLAHYNEQFF
CDR3 DNA: TGTGCCAGCAGGGGGAGGCTAGCGCATTACAATGAGCAGTTCTTC

D gene: TRBD1
J gene: TRBJ1-6
clone size: NA
V gene: TRBV18
CDR3 protein: CASSPKQQGASSPLHF
CDR3 DNA: TGTGCCAGCTCACCGAAACAGCAGGGGGCTAGTTCACCCCTCCACTTT

D gene: TRBD1
J gene: TRBJ1-4
clone size: NA
V gene: TRBV24-1
CDR3 protein: CATSDPSDRGLEKLFF
CDR3 DNA: TGTGCCACCAGTGATCCCTCGGACAGGGGGCTTGAAAAACTGTTTTTT

D gene: TRBD2
J gene: TRBJ2-1
clone size: few
V gene: TRBV5-1
CDR3 protein: CASSWVLAEFNNEQFF
CDR3 DNA: TGCGCCAGCAGCTGGGTCCTAGCGGAGTTTAACAATGAGCAGTTCTTC

D gene: NA
J gene: TRBJ1-5
clone size: NA
V gene: TRBV5-1
CDR3 protein: CASSLGPEEGNQPQHF
CDR3 DNA: TGCGCCAGCAGCTTGGGGCCAGAAGAGGGGAATCAGCCCCAGCATTTT

D gene: TRBD2
J gene: TRBJ2-7
clone size: NA
V gene: TRBV25-1
CDR3 protein: CASSEPGSGRAYEQYF
CDR3 DNA: TGTGCCAGCAGTGAACCCGGGAGCGGGAGGGCCTACGAGCAGTACTTC

D gene: NA
J gene: TRBJ1-5
clone size: NA
V gene: TRBV23-1
CDR3 protein: CASSSLGRNFQPQHF
CDR3 DNA: TGCGCCAGCAGTAGTCTCGGGCGGAATTTCCAGCCCCAGCATTTT

D gene: TRBD2
J gene: TRBJ2-2
clone size: NA
V gene: TRBV9
CDR3 protein: CASSLRATSYDTGELFF
CDR3 DNA: TGTGCCAGCAGCCTTAGGGCGACTAGCTATGACACCGGGGAGCTGTTTTTT

D gene: NA
J gene: TRBJ1-1
clone size: NA
V gene: TRBV6-5
CDR3 protein: CASIPGLNTEAFF
CDR3 DNA: TGTGCCAGCATCCCAGGCCTCAACACTGAAGCTTTCTTT

D gene: TRBD2
J gene: TRBJ2-1
clone size: NA
V gene: TRBV14
CDR3 protein: CASSFLAGGHNEQFF
CDR3 DNA: TGTGCCAGCAGCTTCTTAGCGGGAGGACACAATGAGCAGTTCTTC

D gene: TRBD1
J gene: TRBJ2-3
clone size: NA
V gene: TRBV5-4
CDR3 protein: CASSGGPGQGTDTQYF
CDR3 DNA: TGTGCCAGCAGCGGTGGACCGGGACAGGGTACAGATACGCAGTATTTT

D gene: TRBD1
J gene: TRBJ2-7
clone size: NA
V gene: TRBV4-2
CDR3 protein: CASSLNPGQGNSEQYF
CDR3 DNA: TGTGCCAGCAGCCTCAATCCGGGACAGGGGAATTCCGAGCAGTACTTC

D gene: TRBD1
J gene: TRBJ2-3
clone size: NA
V gene: TRBV28
CDR3 protein: CASTQSTGFRTDTQYF
CDR3 DNA: TGTGCCAGCACCCAATCGACAGGGTTCCGCACAGATACGCAGTATTTT

D gene: NA
J gene: TRBJ2-7
clone size: NA
V gene: TRBV5-1
CDR3 protein: CASSLDSPKGREQYF
CDR3 DNA: TGCGCCAGCAGCTTGGACAGCCCGAAGGGTAGGGAGCAGTACTTC

D gene: TRBD2
J gene: TRBJ2-3
clone size: once
V gene: TRBV27
CDR3 protein: CATQRTRLSTDTQYF
CDR3 DNA: TGTGCCACCCAAAGGACTAGGCTTAGCACAGATACGCAGTATTTT

D gene: NA
J gene: TRBJ1-2
clone size: NA
V gene: TRBV6-5
CDR3 protein: CASRGGGYTF
CDR3 DNA: TGTGCCAGCAGGGGGGGTGGCTACACCTTC

D gene: NA
J gene: TRBJ1-5
clone size: NA
V gene: TRBV9
CDR3 protein: CASSPQDGQPQHF
CDR3 DNA: TGTGCCAGCAGCCCCCAGGACGGCCAGCCCCAGCATTTT

D gene: NA
J gene: TRBJ2-6
clone size: few
V gene: TRBV5-1
CDR3 protein: CASSVSGANVLTF
CDR3 DNA: TGCGCCAGCAGCGTCTCTGGGGCCAACGTCCTGACTTTC

D gene: NA
J gene: TRBJ1-5
clone size: NA
V gene: TRBV3-1/TRBV3-2
CDR3 protein: CASSQGRWGNQPQHF
CDR3 DNA: TGTGCCAGCAGCCAAGGGAGATGGGGAAATCAGCCCCAGCATTTT

D gene: TRBD1
J gene: TRBJ2-1
clone size: NA
V gene: TRBV10-3
CDR3 protein: CAISESKWTGLRNEQFF
CDR3 DNA: TGTGCCATCAGTGAGTCGAAATGGACAGGGCTTCGGAATGAGCAGTTCTTC

D gene: NA
J gene: TRBJ2-7
clone size: NA
V gene: TRBV29-1
CDR3 protein: CSVEGGKTQGFYEQYF
CDR3 DNA: TGCAGCGTTGAAGGCGGGAAAACACAGGGATTCTACGAGCAGTACTTC

D gene: TRBD1
J gene: TRBJ1-4
clone size: NA
V gene: TRBV7-9
CDR3 protein: CASSLATGGSEKLFF
CDR3 DNA: TGTGCCAGCAGCTTAGCTACAGGGGGCTCTGAAAAACTGTTTTTT

D gene: NA
J gene: TRBJ1-1
clone size: NA
V gene: TRBV9
CDR3 protein: CASSVAMNTEAFF
CDR3 DNA: TGTGCCAGCAGCGTAGCTATGAACACTGAAGCTTTCTTT